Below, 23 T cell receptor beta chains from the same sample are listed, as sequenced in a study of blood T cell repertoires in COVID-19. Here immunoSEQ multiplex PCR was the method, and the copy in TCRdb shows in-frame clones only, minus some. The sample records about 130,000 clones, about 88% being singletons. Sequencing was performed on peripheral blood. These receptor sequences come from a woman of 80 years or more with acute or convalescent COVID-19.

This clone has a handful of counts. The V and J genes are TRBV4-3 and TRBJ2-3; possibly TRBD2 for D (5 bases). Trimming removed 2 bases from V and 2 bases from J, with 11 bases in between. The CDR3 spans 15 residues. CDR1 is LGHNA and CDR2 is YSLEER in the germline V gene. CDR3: CASSQRRTYTDTQYF. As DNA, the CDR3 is TGCGCCAGCAGCCAAAGGAGGACTTACACAGATACGCAGTATTTT.

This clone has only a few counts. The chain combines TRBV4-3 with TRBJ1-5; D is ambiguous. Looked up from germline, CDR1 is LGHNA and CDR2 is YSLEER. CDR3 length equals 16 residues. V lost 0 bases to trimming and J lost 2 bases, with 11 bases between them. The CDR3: CASSQDYGAGNQPQHF. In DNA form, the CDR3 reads TGCGCCAGCAGCCAAGATTACGGAGCCGGCAATCAGCCCCAGCATTTT.

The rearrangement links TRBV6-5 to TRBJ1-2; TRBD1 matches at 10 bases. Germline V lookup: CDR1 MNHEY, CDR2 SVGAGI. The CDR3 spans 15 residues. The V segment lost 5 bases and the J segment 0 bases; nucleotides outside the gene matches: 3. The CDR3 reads CASSPGTGANYGYTF. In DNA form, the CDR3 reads TGTGCCAGCAGTCCCGGGACAGGGGCTAACTATGGCTACACCTTC.

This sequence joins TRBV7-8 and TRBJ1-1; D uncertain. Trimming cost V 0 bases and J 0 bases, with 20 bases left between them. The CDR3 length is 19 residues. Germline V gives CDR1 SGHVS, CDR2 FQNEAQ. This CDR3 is CASSLAPSKYSLVNTEAFF. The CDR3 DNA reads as TGTGCCAGCAGCTTAGCCCCCTCTAAGTACAGCTTAGTGAACACTGAAGCTTTCTTT.

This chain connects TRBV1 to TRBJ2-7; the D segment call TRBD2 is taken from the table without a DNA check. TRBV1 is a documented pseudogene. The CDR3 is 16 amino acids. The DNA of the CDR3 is TGCACCAGCAGCCCCACGGGACTAGCGGAAACCTACGAGCAGTACTTC. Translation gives CTSSPTGLAETYEQYF.

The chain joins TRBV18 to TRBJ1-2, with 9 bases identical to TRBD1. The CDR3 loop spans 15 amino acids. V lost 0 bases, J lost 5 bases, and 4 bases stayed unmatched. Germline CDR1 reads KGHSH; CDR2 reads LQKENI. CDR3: CASSPPGTGPYGYTF. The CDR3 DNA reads TGTGCCAGCTCACCACCAGGGACAGGGCCGTATGGCTACACCTTC.

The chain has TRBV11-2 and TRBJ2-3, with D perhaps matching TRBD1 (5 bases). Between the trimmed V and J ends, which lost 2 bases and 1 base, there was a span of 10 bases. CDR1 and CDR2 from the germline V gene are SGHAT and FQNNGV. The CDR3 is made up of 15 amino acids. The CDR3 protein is CASSLLGARTDTQYF. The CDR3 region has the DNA TGTGCCAGCAGCTTATTAGGGGCCCGCACAGATACGCAGTATTTT.

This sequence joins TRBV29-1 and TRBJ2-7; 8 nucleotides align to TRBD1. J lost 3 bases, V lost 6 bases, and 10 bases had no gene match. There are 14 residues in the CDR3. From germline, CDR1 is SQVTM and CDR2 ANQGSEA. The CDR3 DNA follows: TGCAGCGTGGGTACTTCAGGGGGCCTCTACGAGCAGTACTTC. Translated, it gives CSVGTSGGLYEQYF.

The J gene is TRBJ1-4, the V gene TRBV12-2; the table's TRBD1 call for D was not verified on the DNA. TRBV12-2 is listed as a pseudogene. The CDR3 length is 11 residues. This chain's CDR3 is CASWTAEKLFF. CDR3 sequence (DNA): TGTGCAAGTTGGACAGCTGAAAAACTGTTTTTT.

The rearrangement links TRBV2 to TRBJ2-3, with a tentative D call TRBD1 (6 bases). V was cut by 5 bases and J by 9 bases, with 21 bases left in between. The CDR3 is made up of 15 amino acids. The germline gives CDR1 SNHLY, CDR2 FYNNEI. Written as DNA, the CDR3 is TGTGCCAGCAGTACGGGATTGGGGGACAATTTGACGCAGTATTTT. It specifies CASSTGLGDNLTQYF.

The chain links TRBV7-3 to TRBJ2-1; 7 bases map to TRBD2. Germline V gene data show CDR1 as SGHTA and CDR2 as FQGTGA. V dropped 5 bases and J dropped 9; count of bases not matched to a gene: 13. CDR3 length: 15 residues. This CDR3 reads CASSLTSSRRGEQFF. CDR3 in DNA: TGTGCCAGCAGCCTGACTAGCTCGAGGCGGGGTGAGCAGTTCTTC.

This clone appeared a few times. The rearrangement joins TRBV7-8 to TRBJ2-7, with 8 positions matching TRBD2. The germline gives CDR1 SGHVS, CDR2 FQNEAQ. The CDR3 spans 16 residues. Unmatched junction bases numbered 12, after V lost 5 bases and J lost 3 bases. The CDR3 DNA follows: TGTGCCAGCAGCCCAAGGCCGGGACTAGATGTCTACGAGCAGTACTTC. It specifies CASSPRPGLDVYEQYF.

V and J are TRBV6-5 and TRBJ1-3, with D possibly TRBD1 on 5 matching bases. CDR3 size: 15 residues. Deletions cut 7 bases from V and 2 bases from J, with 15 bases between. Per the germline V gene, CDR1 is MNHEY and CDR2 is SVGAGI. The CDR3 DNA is TGTGCCAGCATAGCAACCCAGGGCCCTGGAAACACCATATATTTT. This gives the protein CASIATQGPGNTIYF.

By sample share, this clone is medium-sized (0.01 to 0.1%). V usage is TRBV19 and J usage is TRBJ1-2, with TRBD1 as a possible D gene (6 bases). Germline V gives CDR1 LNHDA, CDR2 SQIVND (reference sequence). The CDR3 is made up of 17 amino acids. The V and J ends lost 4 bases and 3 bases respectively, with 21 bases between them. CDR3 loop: CASSKRQGTQMDYGYTF. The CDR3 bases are TGTGCCAGTAGTAAAAGGCAGGGGACCCAAATGGACTATGGCTACACCTTC.

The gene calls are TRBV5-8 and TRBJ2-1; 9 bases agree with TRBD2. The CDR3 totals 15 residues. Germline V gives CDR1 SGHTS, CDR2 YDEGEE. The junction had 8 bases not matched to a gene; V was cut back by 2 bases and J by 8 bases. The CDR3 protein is CASSLGRGGPDEQFF. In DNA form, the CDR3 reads TGTGCCAGCAGCTTAGGGCGGGGGGGCCCGGATGAGCAGTTCTTC.

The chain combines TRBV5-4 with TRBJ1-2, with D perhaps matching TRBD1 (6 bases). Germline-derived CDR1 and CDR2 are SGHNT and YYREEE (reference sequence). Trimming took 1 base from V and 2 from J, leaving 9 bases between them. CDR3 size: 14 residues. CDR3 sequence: CASSLTGQNYGYTF. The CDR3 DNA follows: TGTGCCAGCAGCTTGACAGGGCAAAACTATGGCTACACCTTC. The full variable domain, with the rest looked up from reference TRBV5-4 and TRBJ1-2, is ETGVTQSPTHLIKTRGQQVTLRCSSQSGHNTVSWYQQALGQGPQFIFQYYREEENGRGNFPPRFSGLQFPNYSSELNVNALELDDSALYLCASSLTGQNYGYTFGSGTRLTVV.

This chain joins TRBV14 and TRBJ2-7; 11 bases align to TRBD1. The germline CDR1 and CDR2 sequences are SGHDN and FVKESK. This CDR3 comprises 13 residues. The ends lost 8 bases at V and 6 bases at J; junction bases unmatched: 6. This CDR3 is CASRRDRGSEQYF. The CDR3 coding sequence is TGTGCCAGCCGACGGGACAGGGGGTCCGAGCAGTACTTC.

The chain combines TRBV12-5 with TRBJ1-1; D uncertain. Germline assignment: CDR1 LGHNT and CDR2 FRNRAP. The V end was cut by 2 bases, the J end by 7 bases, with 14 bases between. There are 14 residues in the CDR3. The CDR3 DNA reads TGTGCTAGTGGTTTGTCATTCGGCAGCGGTGAAGCTTTCTTT. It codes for CASGLSFGSGEAFF.

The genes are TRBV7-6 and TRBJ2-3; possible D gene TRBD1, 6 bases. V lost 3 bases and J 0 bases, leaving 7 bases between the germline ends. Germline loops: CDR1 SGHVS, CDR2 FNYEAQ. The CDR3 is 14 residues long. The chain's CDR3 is CASSFQGSTDTQYF. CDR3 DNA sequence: TGTGCCAGCAGCTTCCAGGGGAGCACAGATACGCAGTATTTT.

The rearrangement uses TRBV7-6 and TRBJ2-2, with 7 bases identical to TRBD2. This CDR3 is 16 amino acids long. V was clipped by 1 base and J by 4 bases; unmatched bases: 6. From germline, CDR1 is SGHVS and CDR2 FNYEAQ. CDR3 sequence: CASSLEVAGRTGELFF. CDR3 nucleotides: TGTGCCAGCAGCTTAGAGGTAGCGGGCCGCACCGGGGAGCTGTTTTTT.

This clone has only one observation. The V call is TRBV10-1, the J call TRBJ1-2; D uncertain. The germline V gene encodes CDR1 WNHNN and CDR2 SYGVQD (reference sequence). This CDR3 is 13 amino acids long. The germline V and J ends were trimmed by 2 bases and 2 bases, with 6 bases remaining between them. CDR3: CASSESQNYGYTF. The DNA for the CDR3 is TGCGCCAGCAGTGAGAGTCAGAACTATGGCTACACCTTC.

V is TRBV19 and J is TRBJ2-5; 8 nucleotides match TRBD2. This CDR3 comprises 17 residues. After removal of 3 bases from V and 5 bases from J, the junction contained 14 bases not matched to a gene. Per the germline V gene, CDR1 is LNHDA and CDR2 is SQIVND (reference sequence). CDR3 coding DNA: TGTGCCAGTAGTATCCGTCCTCCGGGACTAGGGGGGGAGACCCAGTACTTC. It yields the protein CASSIRPPGLGGETQYF. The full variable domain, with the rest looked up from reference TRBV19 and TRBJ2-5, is DGGITQSPKYLFRKEGQNVTLSCEQNLNHDAMYWYRQDPGQGLRLIYYSQIVNDFQKGDIAEGYSVSREKKESFPLTVTSAQKNPTAFYLCASSIRPPGLGGETQYFGPGTRLLVL.

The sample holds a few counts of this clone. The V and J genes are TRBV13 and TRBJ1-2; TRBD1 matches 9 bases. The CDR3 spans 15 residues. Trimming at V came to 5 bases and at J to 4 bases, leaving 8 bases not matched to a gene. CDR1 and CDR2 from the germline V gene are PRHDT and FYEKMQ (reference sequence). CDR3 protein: CASSNGQGKSYGYTF. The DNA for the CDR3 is TGTGCCAGCAGCAACGGACAGGGGAAATCCTATGGCTACACCTTC.